Each of the 19 T cell receptor beta chains below was sequenced from the same sample in a study of persistence of HIV-infected CD4 T cells. The immunoSEQ assay was version 4, run in survey mode. Using immunoSEQ multiplex PCR, the repertoire was profiled, and TCRdb retains in-frame clones only, with some absent. The sample includes approximately 20,000 clones, 70% to 80% of them seen just once. These receptors lack a known antigen. Stimulation used 10 ug/mL lysate from CMV-infected fibroblasts. Sorting of responding CD4+ T cells relied on upregulated CD40 ligand together with CD69. Source: CD4+ T cells sorted from PBMCs after approximately 19-hour stimulation, taken from a patient who received antiretroviral therapy. The receptors shown here come from an adult man with HIV who was CMV-seropositive.

There are a few counts of this clone. CDR3 loop: CASSEGVGNQPQHF. The DNA for the CDR3 is TGTGCCAGCAGTGAAGGGGTTGGCAATCAGCCCCAGCATTTT. The chain couples TRBV6-4 to TRBJ1-5, with a weak D call TRBD1 (5 bases). The CDR3 is 14 amino acids. Germline lookup yields CDR1 MRHNA and CDR2 SNTAGT. Trimming removed 3 bases from V and 2 bases from J, with 8 bases in between.

The chain employs TRBV3-1 (or the pseudogene TRBV3-2) and TRBJ2-3, with TRBD2 identical over 8 bases. This CDR3 is built from 16 residues. V gave up 4 bases and J gave up 1 base; unmatched junction bases: 7. The germline CDR1 and CDR2 sequences are LGHDT and YNNKEL (reference sequence). The CDR3 nucleotides are TGTGCCAGCAGCCCGACGGAGCGGGGGCGCACAGATACGCAGTATTTT. It specifies CASSPTERGRTDTQYF.

The chain uses TRBV6-5 and TRBJ1-2; possibly TRBD1 for D (5 bases). The V gene's germline CDR1 is MNHEY and CDR2 SVGAGI. The CDR3 totals 13 residues. The CDR3 bases are TGTGCAGGTGCAAGGGACCCAAACTATGGCTACACCTTC. It specifies CAGARDPNYGYTF.

A few counts support this clone. The chain links TRBV20-1 to TRBJ1-5, with 8 bases aligning to TRBD1. The germline gives CDR1 DFQATT, CDR2 SNEGSKA (reference sequence). The CDR3 length is 15 residues. J gave up 2 bases and V 3 bases, and 6 bases lay outside the gene matches. The CDR3 spells CSASYSTGGNQPQHF. The CDR3 coding sequence is TGCAGTGCTAGTTACTCGACAGGGGGCAATCAGCCCCAGCATTTT.

This chain links TRBV3-1 (or the pseudogene TRBV3-2) with TRBJ1-2; a weak D match, TRBD1 (5 bases). The CDR3 loop spans 13 amino acids. The germline V gene has CDR1 LGHDT and CDR2 YNNKEL (reference sequence). V was shortened by 5 bases and J by 13 bases, with 20 bases between the two germline ends. Written as DNA, the CDR3 is TGTGCCAGCAGCGGGCACTCAAGAGGGGCTCCCACCTTC. It codes for CASSGHSRGAPTF.

The rearrangement links TRBV28 to TRBJ2-3, with 7 bases aligning to TRBD1. The CDR3 is 16 residues long. V trimming: 2 bases; J trimming: 4 bases; junction bases outside the gene matches: 9. Germline V gene data show CDR1 as MDHEN and CDR2 as SYDVKM. The CDR3 sequence: CASSLGRRGWSDTQYF. DNA of the CDR3: TGTGCCAGCAGTTTAGGGCGCAGGGGGTGGTCAGATACGCAGTATTTT.

The chain employs TRBV7-9 and TRBJ2-3; 7 nucleotides match TRBD2. CDR3 length equals 16 residues. V gave up 5 bases and J gave up 4 bases; unmatched junction bases: 12. From germline, CDR1 is SEHNR and CDR2 FQNEAQ (reference sequence). The DNA for the CDR3 is TGTGCCAGCAGCGAAGGACTAGTCCTAAGATCAGATACGCAGTATTTT. As protein: CASSEGLVLRSDTQYF.

This rearrangement joins TRBV6-5 to TRBJ2-5, with 11 bases aligning to TRBD1. The end of the DNA fits TRBJ2-7 better, so the J call may be wrong. The CDR3 spans 15 residues. Germline CDR1 is MNHEY and CDR2 is SVGAGI. Here the CDR3 DNA reads TGTGCCAGCAGTACCCCGGGACAGGGGGTGTACGAGCAGTACTTC. Translating it yields CASSTPGQGVYEQYF.

The genes are TRBV9 and TRBJ1-1; D call uncertain. Per germline, CDR1 SGDLS and CDR2 YYNGEE. This CDR3 contains 13 residues. Deletions cut 4 bases from V and 5 bases from J, with 12 bases between. The CDR3 sequence is CASSPGGKTEAFF. The CDR3 DNA sequence: TGTGCCAGCAGCCCAGGTGGGAAAACTGAAGCTTTCTTT.

This clone was seen more than once but under ten times. This same CDR3 is encoded by further DNA sequences in the sample. The gene calls are TRBV6-5 and TRBJ1-1, with TRBD1 identical over 10 bases. Per the germline V gene, CDR1 is MNHEY and CDR2 is SVGAGI. The J segment lost 1 base and the V segment lost 7 bases, leaving 3 bases of the junction unmatched. There are 14 residues in the CDR3. The CDR3 here is CASIRDRGNTEAFF. The DNA of the CDR3 is TGTGCCAGCATCCGGGACAGGGGGAACACTGAAGCTTTCTTT.

This clone has more than one count but fewer than ten. The chain uses TRBV6-5 and TRBJ2-3; 7 bases map to TRBD1. V trimming: 7 bases; J trimming: 2 bases; junction bases outside the gene matches: 9. Looked up from germline, CDR1 is MNHEY and CDR2 is SVGAGI. The CDR3 totals 15 residues. The CDR3, as DNA: TGTGCCAGCACTCCGGGACAGCCCTCCACAGATACGCAGTATTTT. This codes for CASTPGQPSTDTQYF.

The J gene is TRBJ2-3, the V gene TRBV18; unclear D gene. The CDR3 is 11 residues long. The germline V and J ends were trimmed by 2 bases and 4 bases, with 1 base remaining between them. CDR1 is KGHSH and CDR2 is LQKENI in the germline V gene. CDR3 sequence: CASSPSDTQYF. For the CDR3, the DNA is TGTGCCAGCTCACCATCAGATACGCAGTATTTT.

This clone was detected only a few times. The chain's CDR3 is CASSQDGTISLTSSYNSPLHF. DNA of the CDR3: TGCGCCAGCAGCCAAGATGGTACTATTAGCCTAACTAGCTCCTATAATTCACCCCTCCACTTT. This chain connects TRBV4-1 to TRBJ1-6; D gene ambiguous. Germline V gene lookup returns CDR1 MGHRA and CDR2 YSYEKL. The CDR3 consists of 21 residues. Trimming shortened V by 0 bases and J by 0 bases, and 21 bases separated the two germline ends.

The rearrangement joins TRBV5-1 to TRBJ1-6; D is uncertain. CDR1 is SGHRS, CDR2 YFSETQ, per germline. With 0 bases removed from V and 8 bases from J, the gap between germline ends came to 9 bases. The CDR3 is 14 amino acids. CDR3 amino acids: CASSLGQDHSPLHF. The CDR3 bases are TGCGCCAGCAGCTTGGGGCAGGATCATTCACCCCTCCACTTT.

This chain connects TRBV7-2 to TRBJ1-2; no clear D gene. The CDR3 runs to 13 residues. V lost 2 bases, J lost 5 bases, and 9 bases lay in between. CDR1 and CDR2 from the germline V gene are SGHTA and FQGNSA. The CDR3 is CASSLTDLYGYTF. In DNA form, the CDR3 reads TGTGCCAGCAGCTTAACCGACCTTTATGGCTACACCTTC.

The chain employs TRBV4-1 and TRBJ1-5; D not resolved. Germline V lookup: CDR1 MGHRA, CDR2 YSYEKL. The V end was cut by 5 bases, the J end by 1 base, with 12 bases between. The CDR3 is made up of 15 amino acids. CDR3 in DNA: TGCGCCAGCAGCTTCACATTCGGGAGCAATCAGCCCCAGCATTTT. It encodes CASSFTFGSNQPQHF.

The chain carries TRBV19 and TRBJ2-1; 9 bases are a match to TRBD1. V gave up 7 bases and J gave up 3 bases; unmatched junction bases: 7. Germline V CDR1 and CDR2: LNHDA, SQIVND (reference sequence). This CDR3 region has 15 residues. CDR3 bases: TGTGCCAGTAACCAACGACAGGGGGGCTACAATGAGCAGTTCTTC. Residues: CASNQRQGGYNEQFF.

The chain is built from TRBV19 and TRBJ1-5; weak D call: TRBD1 (6 bases). CDR3 length: 15 residues. Germline loops: CDR1 LNHDA, CDR2 SQIVND (reference sequence). Deletions cut 6 bases from V and 2 bases from J, with 14 bases between. The chain's CDR3 is CASRLQGRGNQPQHF. In nucleotides, the CDR3 is TGTGCCAGTAGGTTACAGGGTAGAGGCAATCAGCCCCAGCATTTT.

The chain employs TRBV6-5 and TRBJ1-2, with D perhaps TRBD1 (6 bases). Trimming removed 6 bases at V and 4 bases at J, with 9 bases between. The germline gives CDR1 MNHEY, CDR2 SVGAGI. The CDR3 has 12 residues. In nucleotides, the CDR3 is TGTGCCAGCAGCCCACAGGGCTATGGCTACACCTTC. Translated: CASSPQGYGYTF.